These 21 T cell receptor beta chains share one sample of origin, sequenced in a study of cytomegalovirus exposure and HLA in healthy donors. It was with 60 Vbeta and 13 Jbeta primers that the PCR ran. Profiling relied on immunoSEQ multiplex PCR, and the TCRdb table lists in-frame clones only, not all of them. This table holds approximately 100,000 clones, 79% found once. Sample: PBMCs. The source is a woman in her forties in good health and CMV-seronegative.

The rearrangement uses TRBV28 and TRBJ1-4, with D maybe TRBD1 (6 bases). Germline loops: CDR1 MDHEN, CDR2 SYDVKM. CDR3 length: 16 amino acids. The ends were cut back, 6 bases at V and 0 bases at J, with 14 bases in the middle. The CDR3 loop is CASRPTGTSTNEKLFF. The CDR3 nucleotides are TGTGCCAGCAGACCGACCGGGACATCAACTAATGAAAAACTGTTTTTT.

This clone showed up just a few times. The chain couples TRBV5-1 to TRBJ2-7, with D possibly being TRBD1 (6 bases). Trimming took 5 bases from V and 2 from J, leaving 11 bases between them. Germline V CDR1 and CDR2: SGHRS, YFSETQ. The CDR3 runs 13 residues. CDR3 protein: CASSLDRTYEQYF. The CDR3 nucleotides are TGCGCCAGCAGTCTTGACAGGACCTACGAGCAGTACTTC.

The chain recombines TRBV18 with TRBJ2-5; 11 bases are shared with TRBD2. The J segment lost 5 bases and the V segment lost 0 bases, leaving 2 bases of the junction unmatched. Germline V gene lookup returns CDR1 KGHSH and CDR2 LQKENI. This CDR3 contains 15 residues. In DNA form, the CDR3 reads TGTGCCAGCTCACCACCGGCTAGCGGGAGGGAGACCCAGTACTTC. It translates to CASSPPASGRETQYF.

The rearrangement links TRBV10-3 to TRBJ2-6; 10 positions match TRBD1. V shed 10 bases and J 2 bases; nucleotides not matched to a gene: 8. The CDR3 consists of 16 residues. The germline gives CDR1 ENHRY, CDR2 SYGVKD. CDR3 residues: CATLVTGGAGANVLTF. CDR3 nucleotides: TGTGCCACCTTAGTGACAGGGGGCGCTGGGGCCAACGTCCTGACTTTC.

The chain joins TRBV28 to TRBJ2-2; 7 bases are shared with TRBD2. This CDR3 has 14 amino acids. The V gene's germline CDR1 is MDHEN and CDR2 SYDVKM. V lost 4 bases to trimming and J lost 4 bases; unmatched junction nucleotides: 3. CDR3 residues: CASSWGGTTGELFF. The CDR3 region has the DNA TGTGCCAGCAGTTGGGGGGGGACCACCGGGGAGCTGTTTTTT.

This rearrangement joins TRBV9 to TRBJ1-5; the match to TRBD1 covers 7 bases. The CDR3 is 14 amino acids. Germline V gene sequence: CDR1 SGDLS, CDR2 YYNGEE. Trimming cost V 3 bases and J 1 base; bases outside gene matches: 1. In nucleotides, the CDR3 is TGTGCCAGCAGCGCCAGGGGGAGCAATCAGCCCCAGCATTTT. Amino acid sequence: CASSARGSNQPQHF.

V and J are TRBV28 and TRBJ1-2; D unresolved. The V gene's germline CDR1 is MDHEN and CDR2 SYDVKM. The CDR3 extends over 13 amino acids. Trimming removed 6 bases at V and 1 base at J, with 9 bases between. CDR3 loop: CASRVDFNYGYTF. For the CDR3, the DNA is TGTGCCAGCAGGGTAGATTTTAACTATGGCTACACCTTC.

DNA of the CDR3: TGTGCCAGCAGCTTGACTAGCGGGTTCGTCGGTGAGCAGTTCTTC. Its protein product is CASSLTSGFVGEQFF. The chain combines TRBV7-9 with TRBJ2-1; 10 positions match TRBD2. This CDR3 comprises 15 residues. V gave up 3 bases and J gave up 9 bases; unmatched junction bases: 8. Germline V gene sequence: CDR1 SEHNR, CDR2 FQNEAQ (reference sequence). Complete variable domain (other parts from reference TRBV7-9 and TRBJ2-1): DTGVSQNPRHKITKRGQNVTFRCDPISEHNRLYWYRQTLGQGPEFLTYFQNEAQLEKSRLLSDRFSAERPKGSFSTLEIQRTEQGDSAMYLCASSLTSGFVGEQFFGPGTRLTVL.

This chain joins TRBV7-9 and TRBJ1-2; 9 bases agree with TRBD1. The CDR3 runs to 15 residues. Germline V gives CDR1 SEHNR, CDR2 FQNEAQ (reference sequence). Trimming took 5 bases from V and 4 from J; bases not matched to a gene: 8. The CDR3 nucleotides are TGTGCCAGCAGCCCGTGGACAGGGGCTGCCTATGGCTACACCTTC. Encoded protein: CASSPWTGAAYGYTF.

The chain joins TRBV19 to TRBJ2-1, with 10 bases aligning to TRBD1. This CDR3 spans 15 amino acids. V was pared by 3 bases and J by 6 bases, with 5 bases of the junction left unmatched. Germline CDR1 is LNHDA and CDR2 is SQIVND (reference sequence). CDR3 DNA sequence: TGTGCCAGTAGTATTGTGACAGGGGGCTTCAATGAGCAGTTCTTC. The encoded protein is CASSIVTGGFNEQFF.

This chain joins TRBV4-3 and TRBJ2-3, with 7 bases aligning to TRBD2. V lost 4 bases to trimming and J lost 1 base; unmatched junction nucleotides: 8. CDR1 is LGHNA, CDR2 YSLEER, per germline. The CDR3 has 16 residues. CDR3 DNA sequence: TGCGCCAGCAGCCCAACCCCTAGCGGTGGCACAGATACGCAGTATTTT. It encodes CASSPTPSGGTDTQYF.

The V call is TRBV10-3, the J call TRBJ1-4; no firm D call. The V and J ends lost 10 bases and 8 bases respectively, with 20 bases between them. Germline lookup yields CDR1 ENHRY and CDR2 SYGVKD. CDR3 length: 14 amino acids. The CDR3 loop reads CATCAGNSGEKLFF. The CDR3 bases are TGTGCCACTTGTGCCGGGAACTCGGGGGAAAAACTGTTTTTT.

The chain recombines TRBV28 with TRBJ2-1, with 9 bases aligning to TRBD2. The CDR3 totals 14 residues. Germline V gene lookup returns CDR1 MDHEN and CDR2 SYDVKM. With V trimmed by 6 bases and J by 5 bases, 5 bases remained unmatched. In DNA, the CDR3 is TGTGCCAGCAGGTCAGCGGGGGGCGACAATGAGCAGTTCTTC. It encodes CASRSAGGDNEQFF. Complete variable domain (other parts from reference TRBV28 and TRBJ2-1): DVKVTQSSRYLVKRTGEKVFLECVQDMDHENMFWYRQDPGLGLRLIYFSYDVKMKEKGDIPEGYSVSREKKERFSLILESASTNQTSMYLCASRSAGGDNEQFFGPGTRLTVL.

CDR3 region: CASTDRAATGANVLTF. CDR3 DNA: TGTGCCAGTACCGACAGGGCAGCTACTGGGGCCAACGTCCTGACTTTC. The chain carries TRBV19 and TRBJ2-6, with 7 bases identical to TRBD1. The germline gives CDR1 LNHDA, CDR2 SQIVND (reference sequence). J lost 2 bases, V lost 7 bases, and 8 bases had no gene match. The CDR3 covers 16 residues. Supplemented by reference TRBV19 and TRBJ2-6, the full variable domain reads DGGITQSPKYLFRKEGQNVTLSCEQNLNHDAMYWYRQDPGQGLRLIYYSQIVNDFQKGDIAEGYSVSREKKESFPLTVTSAQKNPTAFYLCASTDRAATGANVLTFGAGSRLTVL.

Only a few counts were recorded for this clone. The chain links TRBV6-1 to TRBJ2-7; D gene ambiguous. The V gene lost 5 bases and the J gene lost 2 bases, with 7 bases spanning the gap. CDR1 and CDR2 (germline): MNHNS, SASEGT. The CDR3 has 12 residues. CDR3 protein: CASSQLTYEQYF. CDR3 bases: TGTGCCAGCAGTCAGTTAACCTACGAGCAGTACTTC.

CDR3 loop: CASNADRGGYEQYF. CDR3 nucleotides: TGTGCCAGCAACGCAGACAGGGGAGGCTACGAGCAGTACTTC. The chain employs TRBV28 and TRBJ2-7; 8 nucleotides align to TRBD1. Germline lookup yields CDR1 MDHEN and CDR2 SYDVKM. J lost 3 bases, V lost 7 bases, and 8 bases had no gene match. This CDR3 is built from 14 residues.

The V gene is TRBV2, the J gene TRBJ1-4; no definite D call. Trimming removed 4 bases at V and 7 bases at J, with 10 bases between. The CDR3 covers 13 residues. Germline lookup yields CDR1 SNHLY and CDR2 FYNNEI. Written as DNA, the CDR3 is TGTGCCAGCAGTGGCCTCGAGAGTGAAAAACTGTTTTTT. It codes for CASSGLESEKLFF.

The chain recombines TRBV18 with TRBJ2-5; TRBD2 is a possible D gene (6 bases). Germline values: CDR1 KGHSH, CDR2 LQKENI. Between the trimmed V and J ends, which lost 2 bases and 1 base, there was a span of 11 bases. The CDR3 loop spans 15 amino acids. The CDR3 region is CASSPKWGVQETQYF. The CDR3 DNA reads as TGTGCCAGCTCACCAAAATGGGGGGTCCAAGAGACCCAGTACTTC.

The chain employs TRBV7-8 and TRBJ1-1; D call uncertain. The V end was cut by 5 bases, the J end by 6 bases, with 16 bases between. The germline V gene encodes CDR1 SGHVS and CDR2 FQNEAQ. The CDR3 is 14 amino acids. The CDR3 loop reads CASSPGIENAEAFF. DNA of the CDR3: TGTGCCAGCAGCCCGGGGATCGAAAACGCTGAAGCTTTCTTT.

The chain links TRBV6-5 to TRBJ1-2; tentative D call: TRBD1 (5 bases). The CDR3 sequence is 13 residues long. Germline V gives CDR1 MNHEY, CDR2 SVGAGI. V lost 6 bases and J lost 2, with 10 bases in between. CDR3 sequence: CASSSDRNYGYTF. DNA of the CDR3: TGTGCCAGCAGCTCCGACAGAAACTATGGCTACACCTTC.

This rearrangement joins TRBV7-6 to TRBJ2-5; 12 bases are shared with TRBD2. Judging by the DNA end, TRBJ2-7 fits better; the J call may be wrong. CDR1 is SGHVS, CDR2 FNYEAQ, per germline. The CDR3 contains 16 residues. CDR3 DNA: TGTGCCAGCAGCCGTCCGATGACTAGCGGGAGCTCCGAGCAGTACTTC. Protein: CASSRPMTSGSSEQYF.